The rows below give T cell receptor beta chains drawn from one sample of a study of T cells in Graves' hyperthyroidism and ophthalmopathy. TCRdb reprocessed the multiplex PCR reads with MiXCR, giving one entry per CDR3 protein. The repertoire holds around 450,000 distinct CDR3 sequences, with about 15% as singletons. The source material was blood. The receptor source for this set is a woman aged 18-29 years with Graves' hyperthyroidism. Both conserved end residues are part of each CDR3. The order of the fields is J gene, D gene, V gene, clone size, CDR3 protein, CDR3 DNA. The D gene is left open where the match is weak. For some rows the clone size is stated as once, few or many, or as a class when expanded; others skip it.

TRBJ2-7	TRBD1	TRBV29-1	.	CSVQRTGSSYEQYF	TGCAGCGTGCAGAGGACAGGGAGCTCCTACGAGCAGTACTTC
TRBJ2-7	.	TRBV20-1	few	CSARSGPANEQYF	TGCAGTGCTAGATCCGGTCCCGCGAACGAGCAGTACTTC
TRBJ2-3	.	TRBV20-1	many	CSAIGSAGSTDTQYF	TGCAGTGCCATTGGTTCGGCCGGTAGCACAGATACGCAGTATTTT
TRBJ1-2	.	TRBV6-1	.	CASSEGMGSLYGYTF	TGTGCCAGCAGTGAAGGGATGGGCTCTTTATATGGCTACACCTTC
TRBJ2-2	TRBD1	TRBV2	.	CASRWTGEGTGELFF	TGTGCCAGCAGGTGGACAGGGGAGGGAACCGGGGAGCTGTTTTTT
TRBJ1-5	TRBD1	TRBV28	many	CASSFWTGGLGNQPQHF	TGTGCCAGCAGTTTCTGGACAGGGGGTTTGGGCAATCAGCCCCAGCATTTT
TRBJ1-4	.	TRBV5-6	.	CASSIFGGVEKLFF	TGTGCCAGTAGTATTTTCGGGGGAGTAGAAAAACTGTTTTTT
TRBJ2-7	.	TRBV7-2	many	CASSPGPGTYEQYF	TGTGCCAGCAGCCCAGGTCCAGGGACCTACGAGCAGTACTTC
TRBJ2-3	TRBD2	TRBV27	many	CASTETAGGPEGWAQYF	TGTGCCAGCACCGAGACGGCGGGAGGGCCCGAGGGGTGGGCGCAGTATTTT
TRBJ2-2	.	TRBV5-1	.	CASSLVTDNGELFF	TGCGCCAGCAGCTTGGTGACAGACAACGGGGAGCTGTTTTTT
TRBJ2-1	.	TRBV6-2/TRBV6-3	.	CASSYSRVVNEQFF	TGTGCCAGCAGTTACTCCCGGGTCGTAAATGAGCAGTTCTTC
TRBJ2-3	TRBD1	TRBV2	many	CASGEDPRQGSPDTQYF	TGTGCCAGCGGGGAAGACCCCAGACAGGGAAGCCCAGATACGCAGTATTTT
TRBJ2-1	.	TRBV20-1	.	CSARDLAGNEQFF	TGCAGTGCTAGAGATCTTGCCGGTAATGAGCAGTTCTTC
TRBJ2-7	.	TRBV29-1	.	CSVEEESYEQYF	TGCAGCGTTGAGGAGGAGTCCTACGAGCAGTACTTC
TRBJ2-3	.	TRBV28	many	CARQSRTQYF	TGTGCCCGCCAAAGTAGGACGCAGTATTTT
TRBJ2-1	TRBD1	TRBV24-1	many	CATSLGQGAYNEQFF	TGTGCCACCAGTTTGGGGCAGGGGGCTTACAATGAGCAGTTCTTC
TRBJ2-7	TRBD1	TRBV7-2	many	CASRRRDRDPYEQYF	TGTGCCAGCAGGCGCCGGGACAGGGACCCCTACGAGCAGTACTTC